What follows is one T cell receptor (beta chain) and its context. The antigen is unknown. The CDR3 spans 16 residues. Trimming shortened V by 1 base and J by 5 bases, and 17 bases separated the two germline ends. The V gene's germline CDR1 is MGHRA and CDR2 YSYEKL. Study-wide results and limits: Larger-cohort validation covered only one TCR beta V-J rearrangement.

Constant-region reverse primers amplified full-length variable regions, followed by semi-nested Nested Universal Primer A PCR. TCRdb processed the 5' RACE reads anew with MiXCR; each CDR3 protein has one entry. The sample consists of roughly 52,000 distinct CDR3 sequences, roughly 15% of them appearing once. This chain links TRBV4-1 with TRBJ1-1; D is ambiguous. The sequencing input was naive CD4+ T cells sorted from blood. Subset specified: naive CD4+ T cells, CD4+CD45RA+CD25-. The sequence was collected from a female donor with breast cancer. As DNA, the CDR3 is TGCGCCAGCAGCCAAGCGACCTTTTTTCGGGGAACTGAAGCTTTCTTT. It is translated as CASSQATFFRGTEAFF.